What follows are 9 T cell receptor beta chains derived from one specimen sequenced in a study of shared clonotypes between healthy human individuals. Only in-frame clones appear in the TCRdb table, and some are missing; sequencing was by immunoSEQ multiplex PCR. This table has about 500,000 clones, approximately 77% appearing once. The sample comprised PBMCs. These receptors came from a woman aged 40 to 55 in good health. Some clones in this sample may be carry-over from other donors' samples.

This clone appeared a few times. The rearrangement joins TRBV30 to TRBJ2-5; D may be TRBD2 (7 bases). V lost 2 bases and J lost 1, with 14 bases in between. Germline lookup yields CDR1 GTSNPN and CDR2 SVGIG (reference sequence). This CDR3 region has 15 residues. In DNA form, the CDR3 reads TGTGCCTGGAGTTTGGGGGGGCAGTTCCAAGAGACCCAGTACTTC. It encodes CAWSLGGQFQETQYF.

DNA of the CDR3: TGTGCCAGCAGCTTAAATGTGGGAGGAGGAAGCAATCAGCCCCAGCATTTT. This codes for CASSLNVGGGSNQPQHF. The chain carries TRBV7-9 and TRBJ1-5; D is uncertain. The V and J ends lost 2 bases and 1 base respectively, with 15 bases between them. Germline lookup yields CDR1 SEHNR and CDR2 FQNEAQ (reference sequence). The CDR3 consists of 17 residues.

The chain has TRBV19 and TRBJ1-2; TRBD1 aligns across 10 bases. Germline lookup yields CDR1 LNHDA and CDR2 SQIVND (reference sequence). The CDR3 has 14 amino acids. Germline trimming cut 5 bases from V and 8 bases from J; bases unmatched to any gene: 8. CDR3 region: CASSPAGQGLGYTF. The CDR3 region has the DNA TGTGCCAGTAGTCCGGCGGGACAGGGGTTAGGCTACACCTTC.

The V and J genes are TRBV7-2 and TRBJ2-2; D unresolved. This CDR3 region has 12 residues. Per germline, CDR1 SGHTA and CDR2 FQGNSA. V was shortened by 5 bases and J by 7 bases, with 8 bases between the two germline ends. CDR3 sequence: CASSVQRGELFF. The CDR3 DNA is TGTGCCAGCAGCGTCCAGCGCGGGGAGCTGTTTTTT. Looking up the rest from reference TRBV7-2 and TRBJ2-2 gives the full variable domain: GAGVSQSPSNKVTEKGKDVELRCDPISGHTALYWYRQSLGQGLEFLIYFQGNSAPDKSGLPSDRFSAERTGGSVSTLTIQRTQQEDSAVYLCASSVQRGELFFGEGSRLTVL.

The chain couples TRBV2 to TRBJ2-7, with 9 bases aligning to TRBD2. The CDR3 contains 14 residues. Trimming at V came to 7 bases and at J to 1 base, leaving 5 bases not matched to a gene. Germline V gene lookup returns CDR1 SNHLY and CDR2 FYNNEI. The DNA for the CDR3 is TGTGCCAGCATGGGACTAGCCAATTCCTACGAGCAGTACTTC. Translation gives CASMGLANSYEQYF.

The V call is TRBV7-6, the J call TRBJ2-6; TRBD1 or TRBD2 may be the D gene (5 bases each). Trimming took 5 bases from V and 1 from J, leaving 18 bases between them. This CDR3 contains 18 residues. Germline CDR1 SGHVS, CDR2 FNYEAQ. This chain's CDR3 is CASSRGVLRESGANVLTF. The CDR3 nucleotides are TGTGCCAGCAGCAGGGGAGTCTTAAGAGAGTCTGGGGCCAACGTCCTGACTTTC.

The CDR3 DNA is TGTGCCAGCAGCGTAGGGGGGAGTAGCGGAATCTACGAGCAGTACTTC. This codes for CASSVGGSSGIYEQYF. V and J are TRBV9 and TRBJ2-7; TRBD2 might be the D (6 bases). The CDR3 has 16 residues. Trimming pared 0 bases from V and 3 bases from J, leaving 16 bases between. Germline V gene data show CDR1 as SGDLS and CDR2 as YYNGEE.

This clone is a singleton in its sample. The chain uses TRBV6-5 and TRBJ2-7; TRBD1 might be the D (6 bases). V was pared by 2 bases and J by 0 bases, with 8 bases between. This CDR3 has 14 residues. Germline lookup yields CDR1 MNHEY and CDR2 SVGAGI. The CDR3 DNA reads as TGTGCCAGCAGTTACACAGGGAGCTCCTACGAGCAGTACTTC. Its translation: CASSYTGSSYEQYF.

The rearrangement joins TRBV27 to TRBJ2-7, with D possibly matching TRBD2 (5 bases). This CDR3 comprises 13 residues. CDR1 is MNHEY and CDR2 is SMNVEV in the germline V gene (reference sequence). Trimming stripped 3 bases from V and 4 bases from J, with 10 bases between. This CDR3 is CASSFSPGYEQYF. CDR3 DNA sequence: TGTGCCAGCAGTTTTTCCCCGGGATACGAGCAGTACTTC.